This T cell receptor (beta chain) was identified in a study of blood T cell repertoires in COVID-19. Participants were placed into cohorts based on the clinical history they reported. Here immunoSEQ multiplex PCR was the method, and the copy in TCRdb shows in-frame clones only, minus some. This table has 200,000 to 250,000 clones, more than 70% appearing once. Germline loops: CDR1 KGHSH, CDR2 LQKENI. This CDR3 is built from 14 residues. Trimming took off 2 bases at V and 0 bases at J, with 5 bases between the two ends. This sequence joins TRBV18 and TRBJ1-3; D not certain. This sequence originates from a man in his thirties or forties with acute COVID-19. Sequenced material: PBMCs or T cells enriched from blood (not recorded which). The DNA for the CDR3 is TGTGCCAGCTCACCAGAGTCCTCTGGAAACACCATATATTTT. It yields the protein CASSPESSGNTIYF.